The 6 T cell receptor beta chains below all came from one sample that was sequenced in a study of regulatory T cells in long-lasting Graves disease. Specified time point: newly diagnosed GD, antithyroid drugs for less than 3 months. From PBMCs, RNA was extracted and then used to make the TCR library. For TCR beta, libraries came from iRepertoire HTBI primers and Arm-PCR of CDR3 regions. MiXCR was run by TCRdb on the multiplex PCR reads, yielding one entry per CDR3 protein. The sample comprises a few hundred thousand distinct CDR3 sequences, 13% of which are singletons, and about 9.1% rests with the top ten. These same records also appear under a second study, on T cells in Graves' hyperthyroidism and ophthalmopathy.

Sequenced here: peripheral blood mononuclear cells (PBMCs), sampled at new diagnosis, from a patient treated with antithyroid drugs. These receptor sequences come from a young man with Graves disease.

This clonotype was observed at least ten times. The V gene is TRBV15, the J gene TRBJ2-5; no definite D call. The CDR3 length is 14 residues. V lost 0 bases and J lost 5, with 10 bases in between. Per germline, CDR1 LNHNV and CDR2 YYDKDF (reference sequence). The CDR3 DNA reads as TGTGCCACCAGCAGAGATCCAGCCTCGGAGACCCAGTACTTC. It encodes CATSRDPASETQYF.

This clonotype was recorded many times. The genes are TRBV12-3 or TRBV12-4 and TRBJ2-5, with 11 nucleotides matching TRBD1. This CDR3 is built from 16 residues. V trimming: 3 bases; J trimming: 5 bases; junction bases outside the gene matches: 8. The CDR3 region is CASSFRTGGIAETQYF. CDR3 coding DNA: TGTGCCAGCAGTTTCCGGACAGGGGGCATTGCGGAGACCCAGTACTTC.

In the case of this clonotype: The CDR3 ends on some other residue instead of the conserved phenylalanine or tryptophan, so this is likely a read error. The chain links TRBV11-2 to TRBJ2-7; TRBD1 agrees at 9 bases. CDR1 is SGHAT and CDR2 is FQNNGV in the germline V gene. The CDR3 covers 14 residues. V was pared by 3 bases and J by 4 bases, with 4 bases of the junction left unmatched. The CDR3 sequence is CASSLGQGRYEQYS. In DNA form, the CDR3 reads TGTGCCAGCAGCTTGGGACAGGGTAGGTACGAGCAGTACTCC.

In regard to this clonotype: A read error may account for a junction end that differs from germline. The V gene is TRBV12-5, the J gene TRBJ2-5; D not resolved. CDR3 size: 15 residues. CDR1 is LGHNT and CDR2 is FRNRAP in the germline V gene. The CDR3 DNA sequence: TGTGCTAGTGGTTTGGTACTGAGCAGGCAAGAGACCCAGTGCTTC. Its translation is CASGLVLSRQETQCF.

At least ten counts were recorded for this clonotype. V gene TRBV24-1 combines with J gene TRBJ2-1; 9 positions match TRBD2. This CDR3 is 18 amino acids long. Germline loops: CDR1 KGHDR, CDR2 SFDVKD. V lost 0 bases, J lost 6 bases, and 11 bases stayed unmatched. The CDR3 DNA reads as TGTGCCACCAGTGATTTGCCACTCGGGGCGGGAGGGCTCAATGAGCAGTTCTTC. As protein: CATSDLPLGAGGLNEQFF.

There are a few counts of this clonotype. The rearrangement uses TRBV29-1 and TRBJ1-4; 9 nucleotides align to TRBD1. CDR1 is SQVTM and CDR2 is ANQGSEA in the germline V gene. The V gene end was trimmed by 4 bases and the J gene end by 10 bases; junction bases not matched to a gene: 4. The CDR3 contains 12 residues. CDR3 residues: CSVGTGERKLFF. The CDR3, as DNA: TGCAGCGTTGGGACAGGGGAAAGAAAACTGTTTTTT.